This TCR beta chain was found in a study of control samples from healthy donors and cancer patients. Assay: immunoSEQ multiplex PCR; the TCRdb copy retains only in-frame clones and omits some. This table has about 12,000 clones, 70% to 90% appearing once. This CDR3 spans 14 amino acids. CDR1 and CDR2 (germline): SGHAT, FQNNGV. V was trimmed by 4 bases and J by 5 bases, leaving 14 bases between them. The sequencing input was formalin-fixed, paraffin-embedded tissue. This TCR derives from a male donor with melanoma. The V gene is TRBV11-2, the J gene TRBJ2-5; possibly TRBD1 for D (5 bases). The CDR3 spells CASSSDIRWETQYF. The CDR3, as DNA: TGTGCCAGCAGCTCGGACATTAGGTGGGAGACCCAGTACTTC.